This TCR beta chain was sequenced during a study of shared clonotypes between healthy human individuals. CDR3 length: 13 residues. Per the germline V gene, CDR1 is KGHSH and CDR2 is LQKENI. Trimming removed 6 bases from V and 1 base from J, with 8 bases in between. Assay: immunoSEQ multiplex PCR; the TCRdb copy retains only in-frame clones and omits some. The table includes fewer than 550,000 clones, 75% to 80% detected once. The receptor was isolated from a woman aged 40 to 55 in good health. Some clones in this sample may be carry-over from other donors' samples. The source material was PBMCs. The rearrangement links TRBV18 to TRBJ2-3; no firm D call. The CDR3 nucleotides are TGTGCCAGCTCTCAGTCACGCACAGATACGCAGTATTTT. Translation: CASSQSRTDTQYF.